The 14 T cell receptor beta chains below come from one sample, sequenced in a study of cytomegalovirus exposure and HLA in healthy donors. Assay used: immunoSEQ multiplex PCR; TCRdb lists only in-frame clones, some missing. This table has 95,000 to 150,000 clones, around nine tenths appearing once. Source material: PBMCs. The receptors originated from a woman younger than 35 in good health and CMV-seronegative.

The gene calls are TRBV6-1 and TRBJ2-1; 7 nucleotides line up with TRBD2. Germline V gene sequence: CDR1 MNHNS, CDR2 SASEGT. This CDR3 spans 17 amino acids. With 2 bases clipped from V and 4 bases from J, the junction kept 11 bases outside the gene matches. This CDR3 is CASSESLRLASYNEQFF. The CDR3 nucleotides read TGTGCCAGCAGTGAAAGCTTGAGACTAGCCTCATACAATGAGCAGTTCTTC.

The gene calls are TRBV7-9 and TRBJ2-5; TRBD1 is a possible D gene (5 bases). Between the trimmed V and J ends, which lost 0 bases and 4 bases, there was a span of 9 bases. From germline, CDR1 is SEHNR and CDR2 FQNEAQ (reference sequence). The CDR3 totals 14 residues. The chain's CDR3 is CASSLAGRAETQYF. Here the CDR3 DNA reads TGTGCCAGCAGCTTAGCAGGCAGGGCAGAGACCCAGTACTTC.

The rearrangement joins TRBV14 to TRBJ1-2; the D is unclear. This CDR3 is built from 14 residues. The V and J ends lost 6 bases and 4 bases respectively, with 15 bases between them. CDR1 is SGHDN, CDR2 FVKESK, per germline. The CDR3 DNA sequence: TGTGCCAGCAGTCTGGCTCCCGGGGTCTATGGCTACACCTTC. It codes for CASSLAPGVYGYTF.

This rearrangement joins TRBV5-4 to TRBJ2-1, with D maybe TRBD2 (6 bases). From germline, CDR1 is SGHNT and CDR2 YYREEE (reference sequence). The CDR3 contains 18 residues. Trimming removed 3 bases at V and 0 bases at J, with 19 bases between. The CDR3 DNA follows: TGTGCCAGCAGCTCCCGGGGACTCGCAGCTAGCTCCTACAATGAGCAGTTCTTC. This codes for CASSSRGLAASSYNEQFF.

V usage is TRBV7-9 and J usage is TRBJ1-2; D is uncertain. Germline V gives CDR1 SEHNR, CDR2 FQNEAQ (reference sequence). This CDR3 has 15 residues. The ends were cut back, 3 bases at V and 1 base at J, with 12 bases in the middle. As DNA, the CDR3 is TGTGCCAGCAGCTTCCAAAATACTTATAACTATGGCTACACCTTC. Protein sequence: CASSFQNTYNYGYTF. Variable domain in full (rest from reference TRBV7-9 and TRBJ1-2): DTGVSQNPRHKITKRGQNVTFRCDPISEHNRLYWYRQTLGQGPEFLTYFQNEAQLEKSRLLSDRFSAERPKGSFSTLEIQRTEQGDSAMYLCASSFQNTYNYGYTFGSGTRLTVV.

The V call is TRBV6-5, the J call TRBJ2-7, with 8 nucleotides matching TRBD1. Germline V gene sequence: CDR1 MNHEY, CDR2 SVGAGI. V trimming: 0 bases; J trimming: 7 bases; junction bases outside the gene matches: 8. CDR3 size: 15 residues. This CDR3 reads CASSYSITGGGEQYF. CDR3 nucleotides: TGTGCCAGCAGTTACTCGATTACAGGGGGTGGTGAGCAGTACTTC.

The table lists this clone with a count of one. This chain joins TRBV5-1 and TRBJ2-7; TRBD1 matches 7 bases. The CDR3 runs 15 residues. CDR1 and CDR2 from the germline V gene are SGHRS and YFSETQ. Trimming cost V 0 bases and J 1 base; bases outside gene matches: 4. CDR3 sequence (DNA): TGCGCCAGCAGCTTGGCCAGGGACAGTTCCTACGAGCAGTACTTC. This sequence encodes CASSLARDSSYEQYF.

This clone has a handful of counts. The rearrangement joins TRBV10-3 to TRBJ1-2, with D tentatively TRBD1 (5 bases). With 2 bases removed from V and 3 bases from J, the gap between germline ends came to 7 bases. This CDR3 is built from 13 residues. Germline CDR1 and CDR2: ENHRY and SYGVKD. CDR3 bases: TGTGCCATCAGTGAGGGCAGGGACTATGGCTACACCTTC. Encoded protein: CAISEGRDYGYTF.

The chain links TRBV6-1 to TRBJ2-3, with TRBD2 identical over 9 bases. V was clipped by 2 bases and J by 4 bases; unmatched bases: 4. CDR3 length: 15 residues. Looked up from germline, CDR1 is MNHNS and CDR2 is SASEGT. The CDR3 coding sequence is TGTGCCAGCAGTGAAAGGCTAGCGGGACCAGATACGCAGTATTTT. It codes for CASSERLAGPDTQYF.

The J gene is TRBJ1-2, the V gene TRBV7-9, with 9 nucleotides matching TRBD1. CDR1 and CDR2 from the germline V gene are SEHNR and FQNEAQ (reference sequence). This CDR3 has 14 amino acids. V lost 5 bases to trimming and J lost 7 bases; unmatched junction nucleotides: 8. CDR3 coding DNA: TGTGCCAGCAGCCCGGAGGGACAGGGATTTGGCTACACCTTC. Protein product: CASSPEGQGFGYTF.

The genes are TRBV6-6 and TRBJ1-2, with 8 positions matching TRBD1. The V gene's germline CDR1 is MNHNY and CDR2 SVGAGI (reference sequence). The CDR3 loop spans 12 amino acids. J lost 11 bases, V lost 5 bases, and 7 bases had no gene match. The CDR3 region is CASSPTGTGYTF. The CDR3, as DNA: TGTGCCAGCAGTCCGACCGGGACAGGTTACACCTTC.

The chain has TRBV13 and TRBJ1-2; D unresolved. Germline loops: CDR1 PRHDT, CDR2 FYEKMQ (reference sequence). The length of the CDR3 is 12 residues. V was pared by 6 bases and J by 4 bases, with 9 bases between. In nucleotides, the CDR3 is TGTGCCAGCAGTGAGAGTCTCTATGGCTACACCTTC. Its translation: CASSESLYGYTF.

The genes are TRBV5-4 and TRBJ2-2, with TRBD2 matching over 9 bases. The CDR3 spans 17 residues. CDR1 is SGHNT and CDR2 is YYREEE in the germline V gene (reference sequence). After removal of 0 bases from V and 4 bases from J, the junction contained 7 bases not matched to a gene. This CDR3 reads CASSLAPAGGLTGELFF. The CDR3 region has the DNA TGTGCCAGCAGCTTGGCCCCAGCGGGAGGTCTCACCGGGGAGCTGTTTTTT.

This clone was observed a handful of times. The chain has TRBV2 and TRBJ2-7; no clear D. The CDR3 contains 14 residues. Trimming removed 2 bases at V and 0 bases at J, with 8 bases between. CDR1 is SNHLY and CDR2 is FYNNEI in the germline V gene. CDR3 sequence (DNA): TGTGCCAGCAGTGAACTTCTTAGCTCCTACGAGCAGTACTTC. Its translation: CASSELLSSYEQYF.